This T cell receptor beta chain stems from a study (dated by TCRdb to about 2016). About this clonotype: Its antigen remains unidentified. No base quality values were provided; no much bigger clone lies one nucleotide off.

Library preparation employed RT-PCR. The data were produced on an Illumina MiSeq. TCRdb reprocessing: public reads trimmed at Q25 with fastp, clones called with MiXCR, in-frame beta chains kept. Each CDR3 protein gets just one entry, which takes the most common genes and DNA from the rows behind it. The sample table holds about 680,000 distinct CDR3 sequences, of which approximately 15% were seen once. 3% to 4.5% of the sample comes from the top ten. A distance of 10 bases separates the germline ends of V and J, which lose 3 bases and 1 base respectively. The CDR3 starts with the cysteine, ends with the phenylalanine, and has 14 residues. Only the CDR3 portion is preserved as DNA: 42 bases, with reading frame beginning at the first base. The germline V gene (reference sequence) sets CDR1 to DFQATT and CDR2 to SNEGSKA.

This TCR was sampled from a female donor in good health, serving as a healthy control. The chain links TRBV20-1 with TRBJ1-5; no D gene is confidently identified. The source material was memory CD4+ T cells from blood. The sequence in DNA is TGCAGTGCTAGGGGTGTGGGGAGCAATCAGCCCCAGCATTTT. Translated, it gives CSARGVGSNQPQHF.